This TCR beta chain comes out of a study of siplizumab effects on memory and regulatory T cells. Points from the study as a whole: Naive T cells looked more diverse than memory cells, and they looked like major contributors to the alloresponse. A mean of approximately 69% of mappable alloreactive CD4+ clones were Treg-derived with siplizumab, compared with around 26% in controls. Of the proliferating CD4+ or CD8+ clones, roughly 75-97% lacked a naive or memory phenotype that could be assigned.

Some 96,000 TCR templates per sample were assayed. Assay used: immunoSEQ multiplex PCR; TCRdb lists only in-frame clones, some missing. The sample lists around 100,000 clones, about 94% occurring once. In regard to this clone: Its antigen remains unknown.

Germline V gene sequence: CDR1 MNHEY, CDR2 SMNVEV (reference sequence). V dropped 3 bases and J dropped 4 bases, with 18 bases sitting between them. This CDR3 is built from 16 residues. The chain has TRBV27 and TRBJ1-2; possibly TRBD1 for D (6 bases). Sequencing was performed on non-Treg CD4+ T cells sorted from blood. The receptor was isolated from a human donor in good health. This chain's CDR3 is CASSFFGTQIAYGYTF. CDR3 nucleotides: TGTGCCAGCAGTTTTTTTGGGACACAGATCGCCTATGGCTACACCTTC.